Below, 9 T cell receptor beta chains from the same sample are listed, as sequenced in a study of cytomegalovirus exposure and HLA in healthy donors. Both 60 Vbeta primers and 13 Jbeta primers went into the PCR. Sequencing used immunoSEQ multiplex PCR; TCRdb keeps in-frame clones, though not all of them. This table holds some 130,000 clones, about 83% found once. Sequenced material: PBMCs. Source of these receptors: a woman aged 25 to 39 in good health and CMV-seronegative.

The genes are TRBV27 and TRBJ2-1; tentative D call: TRBD1 (5 bases). Germline V gene lookup returns CDR1 MNHEY and CDR2 SMNVEV (reference sequence). V was trimmed by 6 bases and J by 0 bases, leaving 18 bases between them. The CDR3 runs to 17 residues. The CDR3 sequence: CASRWAGPRSSYNEQFF. The CDR3 DNA reads as TGTGCCAGCAGATGGGCAGGGCCACGCAGCTCCTACAATGAGCAGTTCTTC.

The J gene is TRBJ2-3, the V gene TRBV18; tentatively, D is TRBD2 (6 bases). This CDR3 has 15 residues. Germline V gene sequence: CDR1 KGHSH, CDR2 LQKENI. Trimming removed 4 bases at V and 2 bases at J, with 13 bases between. The CDR3 spells CASSLSPGDTDTQYF. For the CDR3, the DNA is TGTGCCAGCTCACTATCTCCGGGGGACACAGATACGCAGTATTTT.

The chain couples TRBV11-1 to TRBJ2-6; TRBD1 matches 9 bases. CDR1 and CDR2 (germline): SGHAT, FQDESV (reference sequence). The CDR3 totals 15 residues. J was trimmed by 2 bases and V by 6 bases; bases with no gene match: 2. The CDR3 coding sequence is TGTGCCAGCAGGAGACAGGGGGCTGGGGCCAACGTCCTGACTTTC. Its protein product is CASRRQGAGANVLTF.

The chain carries TRBV9 and TRBJ2-1; TRBD2 agrees at 8 bases. The CDR3 has 16 residues. Looked up from germline, CDR1 is SGDLS and CDR2 is YYNGEE. J was trimmed by 2 bases and V by 0 bases; bases with no gene match: 4. CDR3 region: CASSVVGREAYNEQFF. CDR3 nucleotides: TGTGCCAGCAGCGTAGTGGGGCGGGAGGCCTACAATGAGCAGTTCTTC.

The V gene is TRBV6-5, the J gene TRBJ1-1, with no clear D. This CDR3 has 16 residues. V was cut by 2 bases and J by 0 bases, with 13 bases left in between. The germline CDR1 and CDR2 sequences are MNHEY and SVGAGI. The CDR3 sequence: CASSYPVVQMNTEAFF. DNA for the CDR3: TGTGCCAGCAGTTACCCGGTGGTTCAAATGAACACTGAAGCTTTCTTT.

This clone has just one count. V gene TRBV7-3 combines with J gene TRBJ2-1; 8 nucleotides line up with TRBD2. The J segment lost 8 bases and the V segment lost 7 bases, leaving 10 bases of the junction unmatched. This CDR3 is built from 14 residues. Germline V gives CDR1 SGHTA, CDR2 FQGTGA. Written as DNA, the CDR3 is TGTGCCAGCACCCCGGGACTAGTTCCCCATGAGCAGTTCTTC. Translated, it gives CASTPGLVPHEQFF.

This clone was found a few times. The chain employs TRBV7-2 and TRBJ1-5; 7 bases align to TRBD1. The germline V gene has CDR1 SGHTA and CDR2 FQGNSA. CDR3 length: 14 amino acids. J was trimmed by 5 bases and V by 5 bases; bases with no gene match: 6. The DNA of the CDR3 is TGTGCCAGCAGCCCCACAGGGGCTTATCAGCCCCAGCATTTT. Translated: CASSPTGAYQPQHF.

In regard to this clone: A read error may account for a junction end that differs from germline. V and J are TRBV7-9 and TRBJ2-6, with TRBD2 matching over 9 bases. The CDR3 extends over 17 amino acids. Germline lookup yields CDR1 SEHNR and CDR2 FQNEAQ (reference sequence). The CDR3 region is CSSSLAGAGTGANVLTF. The CDR3 coding sequence is TGTTCCAGCAGCTTAGCGGGGGCAGGGACCGGGGCCAACGTCCTGACTTTC.

J is TRBJ1-2 and V is TRBV7-3; 8 bases match TRBD1. The CDR3 length is 14 residues. The V gene's germline CDR1 is SGHTA and CDR2 FQGTGA. The junction had 7 bases not matched to a gene; V was cut back by 5 bases and J by 5 bases. CDR3 protein: CASSPGQGRYGYTF. The CDR3 DNA is TGTGCCAGCAGCCCCGGACAGGGTAGATATGGCTACACCTTC.